This T cell receptor beta chain was sequenced for a study of blood T cell repertoires in COVID-19. There are 14 residues in the CDR3. The V segment lost 0 bases and the J segment 5 bases; nucleotides outside the gene matches: 1. Germline CDR1 reads GTSNPN; CDR2 reads SVGIG (reference sequence). Assay used: immunoSEQ multiplex PCR; TCRdb lists only in-frame clones, some missing. The sample contains about 200,000 clones, 70% to 90% of which appear only once. The rearrangement uses TRBV30 and TRBJ1-6, with TRBD1 identical over 7 bases. Sequenced material: peripheral blood. The receptor comes from a man in his forties with active or convalescent COVID-19. CDR3 DNA: TGTGCCTGGAGTGTGGGACAGAATAATTCACCCCTCCACTTT. It yields the protein CAWSVGQNNSPLHF.